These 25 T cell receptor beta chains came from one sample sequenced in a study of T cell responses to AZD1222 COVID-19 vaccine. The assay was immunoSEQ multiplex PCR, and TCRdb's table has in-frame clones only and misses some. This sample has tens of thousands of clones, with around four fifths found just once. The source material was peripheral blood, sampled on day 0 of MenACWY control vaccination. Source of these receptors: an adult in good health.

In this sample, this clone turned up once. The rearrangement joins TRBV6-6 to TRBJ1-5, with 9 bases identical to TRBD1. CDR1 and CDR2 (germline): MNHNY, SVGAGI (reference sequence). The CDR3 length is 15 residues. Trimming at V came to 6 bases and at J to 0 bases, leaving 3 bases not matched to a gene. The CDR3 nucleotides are TGTGCCAGCAGGCGGGACAGGGCTAGCAATCAGCCCCAGCATTTT. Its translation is CASRRDRASNQPQHF.

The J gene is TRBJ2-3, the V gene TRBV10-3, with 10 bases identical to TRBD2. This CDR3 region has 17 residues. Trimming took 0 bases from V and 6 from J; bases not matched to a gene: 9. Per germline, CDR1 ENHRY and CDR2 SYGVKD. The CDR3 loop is CAISESWELAGADTQYF. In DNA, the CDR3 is TGTGCCATCAGTGAGTCCTGGGAGCTAGCGGGAGCTGATACGCAGTATTTT.

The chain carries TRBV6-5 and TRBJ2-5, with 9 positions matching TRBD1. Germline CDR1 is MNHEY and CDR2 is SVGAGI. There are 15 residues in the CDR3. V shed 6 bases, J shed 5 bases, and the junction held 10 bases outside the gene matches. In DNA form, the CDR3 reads TGTGCCAGCAGCCCCGGGACAGGGTCTTGGGAGACCCAGTACTTC. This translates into CASSPGTGSWETQYF.

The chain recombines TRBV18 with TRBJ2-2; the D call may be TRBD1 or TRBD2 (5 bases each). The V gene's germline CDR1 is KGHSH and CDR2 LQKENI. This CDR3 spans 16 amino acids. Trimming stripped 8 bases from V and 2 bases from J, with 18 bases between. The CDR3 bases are TGTGCCAGCGCTCCCCCAGGGACCGCTAACACCGGGGAGCTGTTTTTT. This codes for CASAPPGTANTGELFF.

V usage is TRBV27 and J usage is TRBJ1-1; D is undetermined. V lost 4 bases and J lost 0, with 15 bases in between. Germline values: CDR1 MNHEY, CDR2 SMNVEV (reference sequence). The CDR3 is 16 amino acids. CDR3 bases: TGTGCCAGCAGTTCCCCCATTCGGGGTATGAACACTGAAGCTTTCTTT. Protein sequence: CASSSPIRGMNTEAFF.

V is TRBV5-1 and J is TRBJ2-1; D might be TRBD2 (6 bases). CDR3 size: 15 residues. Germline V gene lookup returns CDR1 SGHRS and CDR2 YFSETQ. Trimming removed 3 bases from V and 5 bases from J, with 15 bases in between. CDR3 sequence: CASSWTASGHNEQFF. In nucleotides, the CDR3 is TGCGCCAGCAGCTGGACGGCGAGCGGGCACAATGAGCAGTTCTTC.

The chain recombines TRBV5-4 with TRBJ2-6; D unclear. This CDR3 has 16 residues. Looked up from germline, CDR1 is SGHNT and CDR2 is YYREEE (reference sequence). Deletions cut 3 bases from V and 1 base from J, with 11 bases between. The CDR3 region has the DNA TGTGCCAGCAGCTCCCCGGCTGGGTCTGGGGCCAACGTCCTGACTTTC. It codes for CASSSPAGSGANVLTF.

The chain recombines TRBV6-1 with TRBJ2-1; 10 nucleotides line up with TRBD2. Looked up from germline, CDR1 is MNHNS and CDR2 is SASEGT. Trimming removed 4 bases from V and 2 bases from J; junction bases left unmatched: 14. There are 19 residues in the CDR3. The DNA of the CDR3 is TGTGCCAGCAGTGGGCGGCAATTGCTAGCGGGAGTCACCTACAATGAGCAGTTCTTC. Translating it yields CASSGRQLLAGVTYNEQFF.

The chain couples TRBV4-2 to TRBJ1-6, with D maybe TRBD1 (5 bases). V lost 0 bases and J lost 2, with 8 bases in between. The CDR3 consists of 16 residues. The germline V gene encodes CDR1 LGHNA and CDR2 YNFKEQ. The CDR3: CASSQEQQAYNSPLHF. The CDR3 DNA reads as TGTGCCAGCAGCCAAGAACAACAGGCCTATAATTCACCCCTCCACTTT.

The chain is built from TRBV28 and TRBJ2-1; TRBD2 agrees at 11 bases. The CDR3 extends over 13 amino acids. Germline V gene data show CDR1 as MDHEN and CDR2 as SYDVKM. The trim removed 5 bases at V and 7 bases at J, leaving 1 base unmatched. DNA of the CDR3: TGTGCCAGCAGTAGACTAGCGGGAAATGAGCAGTTCTTC. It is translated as CASSRLAGNEQFF.

CDR3 in DNA: TGCAGTGCTAGAGTTCAGGGTGAGCAGTTCTTC. This encodes CSARVQGEQFF. The genes are TRBV20-1 and TRBJ2-1; tentative D call: TRBD1 (5 bases). CDR1 is DFQATT and CDR2 is SNEGSKA in the germline V gene (reference sequence). Trimming removed 1 base from V and 9 bases from J, with 7 bases in between. The CDR3 covers 11 residues.

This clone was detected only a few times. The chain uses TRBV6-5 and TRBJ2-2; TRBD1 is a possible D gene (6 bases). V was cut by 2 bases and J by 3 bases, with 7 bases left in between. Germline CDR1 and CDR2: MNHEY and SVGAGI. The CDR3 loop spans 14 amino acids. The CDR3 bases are TGTGCCAGCAGTTACGGACAGCACACCGGGGAGCTGTTTTTT. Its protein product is CASSYGQHTGELFF.

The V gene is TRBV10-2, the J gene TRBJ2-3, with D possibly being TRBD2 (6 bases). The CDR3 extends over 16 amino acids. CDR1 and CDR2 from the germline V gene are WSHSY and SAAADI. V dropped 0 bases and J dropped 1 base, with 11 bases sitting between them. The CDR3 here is CASSESGPSGTDTQYF. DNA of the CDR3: TGCGCCAGCAGTGAGTCCGGGCCTAGCGGCACAGATACGCAGTATTTT.

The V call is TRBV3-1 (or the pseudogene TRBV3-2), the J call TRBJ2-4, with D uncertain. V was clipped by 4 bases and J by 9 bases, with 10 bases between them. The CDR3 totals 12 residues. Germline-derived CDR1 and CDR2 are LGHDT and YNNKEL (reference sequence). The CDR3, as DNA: TGTGCCAGCAGCCTCGTAAAGGGCATTCAGTACTTC. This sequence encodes CASSLVKGIQYF.

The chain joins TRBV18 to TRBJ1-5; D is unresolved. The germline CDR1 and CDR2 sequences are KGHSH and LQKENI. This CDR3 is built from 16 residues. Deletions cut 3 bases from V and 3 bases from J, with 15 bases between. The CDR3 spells CASSPTEGMVNQPQHF. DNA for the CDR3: TGTGCCAGCTCACCTACAGAGGGTATGGTCAATCAGCCCCAGCATTTT.

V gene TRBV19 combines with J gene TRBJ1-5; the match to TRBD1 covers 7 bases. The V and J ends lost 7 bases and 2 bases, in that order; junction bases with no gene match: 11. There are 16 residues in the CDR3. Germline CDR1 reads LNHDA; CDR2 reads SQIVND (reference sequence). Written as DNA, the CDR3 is TGTGCCAGTAAGACTAAACAGGGGTTTGGCAATCAGCCCCAGCATTTT. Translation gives CASKTKQGFGNQPQHF.

CDR3 region: CASSLGGTGPNTEAFF. The CDR3 region has the DNA TGCGCCAGCAGCTTGGGAGGGACTGGCCCGAACACTGAAGCTTTCTTT. This sequence joins TRBV5-1 and TRBJ1-1; TRBD1 is a possible D gene (5 bases). This CDR3 has 16 amino acids. V dropped 0 bases and J dropped 1 base, with 13 bases sitting between them. Per the germline V gene, CDR1 is SGHRS and CDR2 is YFSETQ.

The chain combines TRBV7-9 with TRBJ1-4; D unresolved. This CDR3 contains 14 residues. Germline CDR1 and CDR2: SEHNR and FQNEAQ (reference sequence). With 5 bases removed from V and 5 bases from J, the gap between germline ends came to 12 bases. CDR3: CASSLSGENEKLFF. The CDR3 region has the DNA TGTGCCAGCAGCCTCTCGGGTGAGAATGAAAAACTGTTTTTT.

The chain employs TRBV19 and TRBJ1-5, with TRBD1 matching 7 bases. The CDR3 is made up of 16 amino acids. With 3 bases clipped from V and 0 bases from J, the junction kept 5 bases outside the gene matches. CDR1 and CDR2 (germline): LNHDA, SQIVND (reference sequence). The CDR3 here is CASSMNRGSSNQPQHF. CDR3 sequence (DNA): TGTGCCAGTAGTATGAACAGGGGAAGTAGCAATCAGCCCCAGCATTTT.

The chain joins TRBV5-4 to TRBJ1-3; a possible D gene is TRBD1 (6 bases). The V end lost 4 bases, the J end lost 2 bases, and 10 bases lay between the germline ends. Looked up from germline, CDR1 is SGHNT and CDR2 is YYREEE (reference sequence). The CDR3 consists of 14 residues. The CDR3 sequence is CASSPTGTGNTIYF. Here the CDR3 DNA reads TGTGCCAGCAGCCCAACAGGGACTGGAAACACCATATATTTT.

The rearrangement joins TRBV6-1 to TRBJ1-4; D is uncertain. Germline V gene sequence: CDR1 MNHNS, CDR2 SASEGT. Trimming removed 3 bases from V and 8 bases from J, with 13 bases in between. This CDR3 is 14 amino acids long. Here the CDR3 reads CASSEPGFDEKLFF. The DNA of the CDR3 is TGTGCCAGCAGTGAGCCGGGGTTTGACGAAAAACTGTTTTTT.

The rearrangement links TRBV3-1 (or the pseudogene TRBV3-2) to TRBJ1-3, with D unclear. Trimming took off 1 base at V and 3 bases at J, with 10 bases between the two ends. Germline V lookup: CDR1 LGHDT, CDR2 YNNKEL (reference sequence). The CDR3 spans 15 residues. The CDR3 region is CASSQASGFGNTIYF. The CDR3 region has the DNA TGTGCCAGCAGCCAAGCCTCTGGGTTTGGAAACACCATATATTTT.

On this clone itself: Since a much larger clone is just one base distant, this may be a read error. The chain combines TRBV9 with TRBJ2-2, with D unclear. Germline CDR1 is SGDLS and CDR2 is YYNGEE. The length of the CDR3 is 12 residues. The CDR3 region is CTSSPGTGELFF. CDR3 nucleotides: TGTACCAGCAGCCCCGGCACCGGGGAGCTGTTTTTT.

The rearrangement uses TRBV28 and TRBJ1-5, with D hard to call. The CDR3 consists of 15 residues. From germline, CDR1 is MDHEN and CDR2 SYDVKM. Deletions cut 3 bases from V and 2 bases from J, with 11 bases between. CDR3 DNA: TGTGCCAGCAGTTTGGGCGGTGCCGGCAATCAGCCCCAGCATTTT. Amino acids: CASSLGGAGNQPQHF.

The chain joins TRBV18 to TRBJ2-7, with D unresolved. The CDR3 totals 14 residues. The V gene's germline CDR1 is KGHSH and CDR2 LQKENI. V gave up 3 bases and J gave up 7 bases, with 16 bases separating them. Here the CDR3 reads CASSPYPGPREQYF. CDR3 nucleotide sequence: TGTGCCAGCTCACCTTATCCGGGCCCCAGAGAGCAGTACTTC. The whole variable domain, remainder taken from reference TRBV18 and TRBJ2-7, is NAGVMQNPRHLVRRRGQEARLRCSPMKGHSHVYWYRQLPEEGLKFMVYLQKENIIDESGMPKERFSAEFPKEGPSILRIQQVVRGDSAAYFCASSPYPGPREQYFGPGTRLTVT.